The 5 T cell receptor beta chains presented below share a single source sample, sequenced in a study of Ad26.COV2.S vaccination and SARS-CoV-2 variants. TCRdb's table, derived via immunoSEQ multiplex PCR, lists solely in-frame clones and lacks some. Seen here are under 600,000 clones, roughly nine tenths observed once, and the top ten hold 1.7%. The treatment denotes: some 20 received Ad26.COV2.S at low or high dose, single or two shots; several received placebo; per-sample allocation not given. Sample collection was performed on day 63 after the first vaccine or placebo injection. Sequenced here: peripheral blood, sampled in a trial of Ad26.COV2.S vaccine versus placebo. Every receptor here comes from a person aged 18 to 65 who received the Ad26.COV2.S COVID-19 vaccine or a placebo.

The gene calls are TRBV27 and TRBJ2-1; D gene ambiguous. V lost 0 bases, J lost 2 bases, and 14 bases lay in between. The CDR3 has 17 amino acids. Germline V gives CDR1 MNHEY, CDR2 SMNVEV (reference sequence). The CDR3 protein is CASSLSEPARTYNEQFF. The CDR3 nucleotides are TGTGCCAGCAGTTTATCGGAGCCAGCCCGTACCTACAATGAGCAGTTCTTC.

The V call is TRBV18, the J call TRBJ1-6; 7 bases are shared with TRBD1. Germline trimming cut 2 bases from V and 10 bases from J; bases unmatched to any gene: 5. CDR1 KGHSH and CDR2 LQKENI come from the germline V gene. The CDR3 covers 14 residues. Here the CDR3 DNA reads TGTGCCAGCTCACCAGACACACAGGGGTCACCCCTCCACTTT. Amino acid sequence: CASSPDTQGSPLHF.

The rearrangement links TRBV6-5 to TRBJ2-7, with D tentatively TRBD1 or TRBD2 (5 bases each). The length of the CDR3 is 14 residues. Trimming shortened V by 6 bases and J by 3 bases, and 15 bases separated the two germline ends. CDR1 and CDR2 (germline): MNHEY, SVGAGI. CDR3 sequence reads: CASRGVHYLYEQYF. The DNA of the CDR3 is TGTGCCAGCAGGGGGGTACACTACCTCTACGAGCAGTACTTC.

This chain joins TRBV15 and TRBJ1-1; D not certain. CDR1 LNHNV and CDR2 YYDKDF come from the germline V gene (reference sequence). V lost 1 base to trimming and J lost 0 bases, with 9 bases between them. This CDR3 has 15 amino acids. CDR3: CATSRGYSMNTEAFF. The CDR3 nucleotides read TGTGCCACCAGCAGAGGGTACAGCATGAACACTGAAGCTTTCTTT. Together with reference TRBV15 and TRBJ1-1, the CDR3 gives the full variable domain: DAMVIQNPRYQVTQFGKPVTLSCSQTLNHNVMYWYQQKSSQAPKLLFHYYDKDFNNEADTPDNFQSRRPNTSFCFLDIRSPGLGDTAMYLCATSRGYSMNTEAFFGQGTRLTVV.

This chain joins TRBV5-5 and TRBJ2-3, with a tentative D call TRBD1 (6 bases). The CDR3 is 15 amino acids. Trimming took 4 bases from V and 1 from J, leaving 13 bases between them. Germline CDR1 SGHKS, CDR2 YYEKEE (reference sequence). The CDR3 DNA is TGTGCCAGCAGCCCGAGGGGACAACGCACAGATACGCAGTATTTT. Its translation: CASSPRGQRTDTQYF.